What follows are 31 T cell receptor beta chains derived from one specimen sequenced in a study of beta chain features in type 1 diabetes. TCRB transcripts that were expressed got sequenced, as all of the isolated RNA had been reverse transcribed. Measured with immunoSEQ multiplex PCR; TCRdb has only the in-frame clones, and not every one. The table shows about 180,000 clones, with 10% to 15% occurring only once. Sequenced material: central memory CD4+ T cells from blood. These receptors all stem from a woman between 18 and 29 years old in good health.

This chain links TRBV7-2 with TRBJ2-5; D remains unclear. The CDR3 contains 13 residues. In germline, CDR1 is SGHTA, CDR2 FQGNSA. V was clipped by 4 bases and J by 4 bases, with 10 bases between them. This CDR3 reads CASSSPVVETQYF. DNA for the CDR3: TGTGCCAGCAGCTCTCCGGTAGTAGAGACCCAGTACTTC.

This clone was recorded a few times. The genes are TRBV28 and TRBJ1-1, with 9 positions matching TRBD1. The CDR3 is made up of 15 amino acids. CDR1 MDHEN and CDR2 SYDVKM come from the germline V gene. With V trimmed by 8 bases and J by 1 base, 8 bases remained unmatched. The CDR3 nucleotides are TGTGCCAGCTGTATCCCGGGACAGGGGAACACTGAAGCTTTCTTT. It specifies CASCIPGQGNTEAFF.

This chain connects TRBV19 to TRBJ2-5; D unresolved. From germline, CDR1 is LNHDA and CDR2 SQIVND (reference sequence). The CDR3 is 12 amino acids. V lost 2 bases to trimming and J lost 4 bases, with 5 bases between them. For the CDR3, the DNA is TGTGCCAGTAGTATAACTCGAGAGACCCAGTACTTC. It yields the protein CASSITRETQYF.

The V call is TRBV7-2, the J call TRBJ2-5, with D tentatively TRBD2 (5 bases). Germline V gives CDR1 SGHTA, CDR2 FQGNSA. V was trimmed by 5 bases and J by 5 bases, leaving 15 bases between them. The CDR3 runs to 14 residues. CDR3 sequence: CASSPGFQTETQYF. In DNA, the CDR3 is TGTGCCAGCAGCCCGGGATTCCAGACGGAGACCCAGTACTTC.

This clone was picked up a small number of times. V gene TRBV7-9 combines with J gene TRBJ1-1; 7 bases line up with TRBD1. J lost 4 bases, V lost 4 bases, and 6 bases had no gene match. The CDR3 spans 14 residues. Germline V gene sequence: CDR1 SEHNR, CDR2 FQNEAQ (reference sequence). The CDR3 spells CASSSGQLSTEAFF. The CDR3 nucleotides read TGTGCCAGCAGCTCGGGACAGCTTAGCACTGAAGCTTTCTTT.

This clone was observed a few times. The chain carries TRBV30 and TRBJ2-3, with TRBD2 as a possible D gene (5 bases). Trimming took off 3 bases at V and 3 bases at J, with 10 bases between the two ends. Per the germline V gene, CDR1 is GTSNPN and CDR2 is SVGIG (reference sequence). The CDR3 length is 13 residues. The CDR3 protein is CAWSNGLTDTQYF. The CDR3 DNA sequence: TGTGCCTGGAGCAATGGACTTACAGATACGCAGTATTTT.

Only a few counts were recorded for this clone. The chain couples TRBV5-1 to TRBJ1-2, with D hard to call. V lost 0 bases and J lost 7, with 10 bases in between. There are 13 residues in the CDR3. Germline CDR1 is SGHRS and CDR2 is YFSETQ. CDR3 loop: CASSLVGRSGYTF. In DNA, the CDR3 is TGCGCCAGCAGCTTGGTTGGTCGTAGTGGCTACACCTTC.

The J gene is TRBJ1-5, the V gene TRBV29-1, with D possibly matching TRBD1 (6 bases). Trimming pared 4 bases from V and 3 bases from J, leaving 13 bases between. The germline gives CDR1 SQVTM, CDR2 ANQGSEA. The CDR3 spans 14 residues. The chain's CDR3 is CSVGQATNNQPQHF. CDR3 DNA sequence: TGCAGCGTTGGACAGGCGACAAACAATCAGCCCCAGCATTTT.

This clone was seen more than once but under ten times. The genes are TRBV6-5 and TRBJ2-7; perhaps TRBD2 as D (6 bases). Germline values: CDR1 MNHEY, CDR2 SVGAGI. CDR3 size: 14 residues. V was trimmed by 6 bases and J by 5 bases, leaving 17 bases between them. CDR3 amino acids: CASSPAPSVHEQYF. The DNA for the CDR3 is TGTGCCAGCAGCCCCGCCCCTAGCGTGCACGAGCAGTACTTC.

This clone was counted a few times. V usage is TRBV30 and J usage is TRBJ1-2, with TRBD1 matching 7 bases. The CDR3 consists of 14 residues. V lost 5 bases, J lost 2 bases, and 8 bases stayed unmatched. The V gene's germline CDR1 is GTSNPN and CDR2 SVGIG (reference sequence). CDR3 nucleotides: TGTGCCTGGGATCTAAACAGGGGAAACTATGGCTACACCTTC. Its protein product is CAWDLNRGNYGYTF.

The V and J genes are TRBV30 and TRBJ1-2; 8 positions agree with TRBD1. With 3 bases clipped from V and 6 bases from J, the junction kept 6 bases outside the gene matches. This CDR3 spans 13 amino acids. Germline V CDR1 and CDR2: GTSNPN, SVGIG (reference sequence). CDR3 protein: CAWSAQGADGYTF. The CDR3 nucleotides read TGTGCCTGGAGCGCGCAGGGGGCCGATGGCTACACCTTC.

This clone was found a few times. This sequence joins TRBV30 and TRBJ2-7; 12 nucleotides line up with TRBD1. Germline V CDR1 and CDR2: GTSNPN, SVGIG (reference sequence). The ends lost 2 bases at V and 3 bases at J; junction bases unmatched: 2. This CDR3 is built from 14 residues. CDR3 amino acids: CAWSRDRGRYEQYF. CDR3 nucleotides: TGTGCCTGGAGTCGGGACAGGGGGCGCTACGAGCAGTACTTC.

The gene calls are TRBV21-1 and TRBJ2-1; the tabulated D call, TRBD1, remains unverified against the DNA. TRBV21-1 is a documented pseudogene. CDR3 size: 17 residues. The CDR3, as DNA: TGTGCCAGCAGCCGCCGCGGACAGGGACTGAACTACAATGAGCAGTTCTTC. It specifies CASSRRGQGLNYNEQFF.

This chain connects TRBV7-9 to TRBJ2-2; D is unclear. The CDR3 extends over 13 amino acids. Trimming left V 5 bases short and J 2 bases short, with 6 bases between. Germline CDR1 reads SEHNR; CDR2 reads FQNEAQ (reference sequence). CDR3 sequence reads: CASSPTNTGELFF. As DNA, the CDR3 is TGTGCCAGCAGCCCCACAAACACCGGGGAGCTGTTTTTT.

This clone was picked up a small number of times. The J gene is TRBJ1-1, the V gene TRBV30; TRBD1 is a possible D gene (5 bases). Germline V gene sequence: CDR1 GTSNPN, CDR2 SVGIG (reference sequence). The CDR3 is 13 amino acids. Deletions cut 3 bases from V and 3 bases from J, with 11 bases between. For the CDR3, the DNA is TGTGCCTGGAGCCAAACAGGTGACACTGAAGCTTTCTTT. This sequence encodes CAWSQTGDTEAFF.

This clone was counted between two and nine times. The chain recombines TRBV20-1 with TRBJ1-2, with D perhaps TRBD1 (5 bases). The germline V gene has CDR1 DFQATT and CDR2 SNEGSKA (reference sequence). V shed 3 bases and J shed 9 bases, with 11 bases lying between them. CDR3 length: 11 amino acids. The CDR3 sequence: CSASPRVRYTF. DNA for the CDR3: TGCAGTGCTAGTCCCAGGGTCCGCTACACCTTC.

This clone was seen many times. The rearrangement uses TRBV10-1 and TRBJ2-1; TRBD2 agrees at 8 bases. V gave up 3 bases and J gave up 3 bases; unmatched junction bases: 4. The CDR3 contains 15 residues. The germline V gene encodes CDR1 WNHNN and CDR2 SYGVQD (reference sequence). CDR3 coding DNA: TGCGCCAGCAGTGAAAGGCTAGCGGGCTACAATGAGCAGTTCTTC. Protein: CASSERLAGYNEQFF.

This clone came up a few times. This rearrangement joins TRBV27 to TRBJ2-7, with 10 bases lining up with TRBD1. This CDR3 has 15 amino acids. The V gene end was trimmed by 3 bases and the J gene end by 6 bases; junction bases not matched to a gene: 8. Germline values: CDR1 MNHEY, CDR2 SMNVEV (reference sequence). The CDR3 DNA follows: TGTGCCAGCAGTTTCCAACGGGACAGGGGAAGCGAGCAGTACTTC. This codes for CASSFQRDRGSEQYF.

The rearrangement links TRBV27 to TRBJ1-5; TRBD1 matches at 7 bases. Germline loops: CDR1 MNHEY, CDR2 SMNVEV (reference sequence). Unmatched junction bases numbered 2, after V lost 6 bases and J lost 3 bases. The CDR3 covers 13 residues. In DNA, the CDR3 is TGTGCCAGCAGGGGACAGTACAATCAGCCCCAGCATTTT. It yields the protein CASRGQYNQPQHF.

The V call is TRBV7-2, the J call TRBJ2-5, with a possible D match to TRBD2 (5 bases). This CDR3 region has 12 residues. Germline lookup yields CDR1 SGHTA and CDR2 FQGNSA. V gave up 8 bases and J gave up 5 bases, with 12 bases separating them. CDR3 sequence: CASAGFRETQYF. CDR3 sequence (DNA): TGTGCCAGCGCGGGCTTTAGGGAGACCCAGTACTTC.

CDR3: CASSKRCRGGNQPQHF. The CDR3 nucleotides are TGTGCCAGCAGCAAACGGTGCAGGGGAGGCAATCAGCCCCAGCATTTT. The chain combines TRBV21-1 with TRBJ1-5; no check of the table's D call, TRBD1, against the DNA was made. TRBV21-1 is marked as a pseudogene. This CDR3 is built from 16 residues.

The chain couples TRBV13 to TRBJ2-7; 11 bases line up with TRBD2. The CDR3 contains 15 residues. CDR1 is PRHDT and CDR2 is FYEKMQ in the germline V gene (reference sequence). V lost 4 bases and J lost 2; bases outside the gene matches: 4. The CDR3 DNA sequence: TGTGCCAGCAGCTCTAGCGGGAGGCTGACCTACGAGCAGTACTTC. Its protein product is CASSSSGRLTYEQYF.

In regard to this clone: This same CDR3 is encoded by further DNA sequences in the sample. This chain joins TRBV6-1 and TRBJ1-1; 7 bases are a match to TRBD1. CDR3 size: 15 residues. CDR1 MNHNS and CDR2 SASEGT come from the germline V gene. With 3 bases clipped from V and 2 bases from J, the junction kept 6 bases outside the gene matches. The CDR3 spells CASSDQGQANTEAFF. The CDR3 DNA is TGTGCCAGCAGTGATCAAGGACAGGCAAACACTGAAGCTTTCTTT.

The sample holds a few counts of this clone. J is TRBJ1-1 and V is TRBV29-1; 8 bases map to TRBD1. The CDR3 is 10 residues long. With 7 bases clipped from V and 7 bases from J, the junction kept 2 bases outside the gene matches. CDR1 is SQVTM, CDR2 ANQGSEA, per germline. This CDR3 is CSGGTGEAFF. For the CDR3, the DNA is TGCAGCGGCGGGACAGGTGAAGCTTTCTTT.

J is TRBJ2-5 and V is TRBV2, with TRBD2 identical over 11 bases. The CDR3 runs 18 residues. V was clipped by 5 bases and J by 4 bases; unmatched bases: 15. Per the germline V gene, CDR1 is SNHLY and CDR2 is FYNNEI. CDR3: CASSPTALAGEGAETQYF. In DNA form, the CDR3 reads TGTGCCAGCAGTCCCACAGCACTAGCGGGAGAGGGGGCAGAGACCCAGTACTTC. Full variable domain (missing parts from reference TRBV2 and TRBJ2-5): EPEVTQTPSHQVTQMGQEVILRCVPISNHLYFYWYRQILGQKVEFLVSFYNNEISEKSEIFDDQFSVERPDGSNFTLKIRSTKLEDSAMYFCASSPTALAGEGAETQYFGPGTRLLVL.

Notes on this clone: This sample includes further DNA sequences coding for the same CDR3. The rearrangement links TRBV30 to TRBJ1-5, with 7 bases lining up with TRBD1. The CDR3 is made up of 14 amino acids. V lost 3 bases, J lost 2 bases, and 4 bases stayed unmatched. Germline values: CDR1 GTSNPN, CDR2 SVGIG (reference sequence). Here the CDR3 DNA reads TGTGCCTGGAGCAGACAGGGAGGCAATCAGCCCCAGCATTTT. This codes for CAWSRQGGNQPQHF.

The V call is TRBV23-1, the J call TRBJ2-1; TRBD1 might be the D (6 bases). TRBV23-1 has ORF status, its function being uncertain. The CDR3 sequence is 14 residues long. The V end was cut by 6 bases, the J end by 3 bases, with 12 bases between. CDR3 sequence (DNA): TGCGCCAGCAGCCAGGACAGCTTCTACAATGAGCAGTTCTTC. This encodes CASSQDSFYNEQFF.

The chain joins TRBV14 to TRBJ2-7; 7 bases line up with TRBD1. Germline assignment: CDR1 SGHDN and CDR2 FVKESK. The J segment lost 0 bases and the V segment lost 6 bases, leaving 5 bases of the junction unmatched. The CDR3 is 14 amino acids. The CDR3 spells CASRGTASSYEQYF. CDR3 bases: TGTGCCAGCAGAGGGACAGCAAGCTCCTACGAGCAGTACTTC.

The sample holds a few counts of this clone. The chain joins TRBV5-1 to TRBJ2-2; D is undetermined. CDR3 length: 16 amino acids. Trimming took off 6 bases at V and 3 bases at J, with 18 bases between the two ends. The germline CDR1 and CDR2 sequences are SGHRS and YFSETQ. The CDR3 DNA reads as TGCGCCAGCAACGATTTACGATCTCCGGACACCGGGGAGCTGTTTTTT. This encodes CASNDLRSPDTGELFF.

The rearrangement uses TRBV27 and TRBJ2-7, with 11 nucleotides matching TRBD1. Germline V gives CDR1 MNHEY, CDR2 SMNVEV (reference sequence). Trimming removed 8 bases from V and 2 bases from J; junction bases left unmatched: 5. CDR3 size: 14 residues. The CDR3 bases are TGTGCCAGCCGACGGACAGGGGGCACCTACGAGCAGTACTTC. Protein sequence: CASRRTGGTYEQYF.

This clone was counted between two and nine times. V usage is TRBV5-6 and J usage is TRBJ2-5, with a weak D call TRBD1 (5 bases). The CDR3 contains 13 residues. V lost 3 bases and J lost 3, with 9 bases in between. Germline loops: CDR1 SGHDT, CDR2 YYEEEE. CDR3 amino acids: CASSWGAEETQYF. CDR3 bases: TGTGCCAGCAGCTGGGGCGCGGAAGAGACCCAGTACTTC.